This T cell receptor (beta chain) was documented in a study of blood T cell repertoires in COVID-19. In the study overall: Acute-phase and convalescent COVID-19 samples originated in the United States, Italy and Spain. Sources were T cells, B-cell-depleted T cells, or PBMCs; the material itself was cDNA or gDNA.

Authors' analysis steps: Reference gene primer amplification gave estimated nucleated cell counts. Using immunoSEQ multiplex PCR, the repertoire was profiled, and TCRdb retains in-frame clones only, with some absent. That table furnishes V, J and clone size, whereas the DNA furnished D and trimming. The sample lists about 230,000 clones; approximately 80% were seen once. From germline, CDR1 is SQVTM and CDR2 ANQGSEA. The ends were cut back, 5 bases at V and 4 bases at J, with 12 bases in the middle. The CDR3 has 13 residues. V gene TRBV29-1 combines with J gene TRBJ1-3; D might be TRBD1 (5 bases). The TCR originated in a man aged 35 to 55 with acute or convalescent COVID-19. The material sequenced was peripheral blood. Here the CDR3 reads CSVSIAGGNTIYF. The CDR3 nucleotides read TGCAGCGTTTCAATTGCAGGGGGAAACACCATATATTTT.